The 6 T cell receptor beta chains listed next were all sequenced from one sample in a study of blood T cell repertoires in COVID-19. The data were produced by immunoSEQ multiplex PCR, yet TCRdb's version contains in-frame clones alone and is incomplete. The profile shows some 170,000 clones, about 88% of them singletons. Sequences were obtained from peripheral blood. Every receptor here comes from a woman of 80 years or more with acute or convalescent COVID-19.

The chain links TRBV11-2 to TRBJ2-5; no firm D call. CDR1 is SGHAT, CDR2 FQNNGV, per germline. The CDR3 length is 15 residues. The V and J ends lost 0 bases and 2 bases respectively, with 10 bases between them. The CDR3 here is CASSLDLAAQETQYF. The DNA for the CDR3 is TGTGCCAGCAGCTTAGATCTGGCGGCGCAAGAGACCCAGTACTTC.

CDR3 amino acids: CASTEVPSYGYTF. DNA of the CDR3: TGTGCCAGCACCGAAGTACCTAGCTATGGCTACACCTTC. The J gene is TRBJ1-2, the V gene TRBV2; D remains ambiguous. CDR1 and CDR2 (germline): SNHLY, FYNNEI. Trimming removed 7 bases from V and 4 bases from J, with 13 bases in between. The CDR3 covers 13 residues.

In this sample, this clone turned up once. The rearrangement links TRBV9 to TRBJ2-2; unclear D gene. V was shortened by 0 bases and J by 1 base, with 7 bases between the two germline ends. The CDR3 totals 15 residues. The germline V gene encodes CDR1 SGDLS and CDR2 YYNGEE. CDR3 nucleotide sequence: TGTGCCAGCAGCGTAGATCCACAGAACACCGGGGAGCTGTTTTTT. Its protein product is CASSVDPQNTGELFF.

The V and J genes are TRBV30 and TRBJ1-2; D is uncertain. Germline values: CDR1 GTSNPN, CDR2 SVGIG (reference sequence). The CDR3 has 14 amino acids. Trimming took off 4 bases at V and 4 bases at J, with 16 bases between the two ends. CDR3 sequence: CAWNPPPGGYGYTF. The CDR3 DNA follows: TGTGCCTGGAACCCCCCTCCGGGTGGCTATGGCTACACCTTC.

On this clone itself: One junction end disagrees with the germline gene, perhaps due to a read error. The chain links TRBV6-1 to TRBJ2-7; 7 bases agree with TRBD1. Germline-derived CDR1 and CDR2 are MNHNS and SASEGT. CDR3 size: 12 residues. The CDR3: CASSELRTGPRF. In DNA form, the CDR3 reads TGTGCCAGCAGTGAATTAAGGACAGGACCTAGGTTC.

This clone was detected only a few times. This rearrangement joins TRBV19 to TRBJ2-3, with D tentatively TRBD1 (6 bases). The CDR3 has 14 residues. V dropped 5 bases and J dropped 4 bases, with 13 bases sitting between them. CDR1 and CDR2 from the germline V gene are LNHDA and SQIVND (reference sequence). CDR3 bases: TGTGCCAGTAGTCCCTCGGACAGCGCAGATACGCAGTATTTT. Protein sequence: CASSPSDSADTQYF.